Sequencing of this T cell receptor beta chain was carried out in a study of T-cell memory formation after mild COVID-19. Constant-segment primers served in 5'RACE that generated TCR alpha and TCR beta cDNA libraries bearing sample barcodes and UMIs. TCRdb itself ran the 5' RACE reads through MiXCR, one entry per CDR3 protein. Of about 430,000 distinct CDR3 sequences listed, roughly a quarter are singletons. The TCR originated in an adult woman who had mild COVID-19 (a few samples of this study predate the infection). Cell type and time point are not known. The sequencing sample was made of PBMCs or a T cell subset sorted from them (not recorded which).

The CDR3, as DNA: TGCGCCAGCAGCCACTGGCAGGGAGACAATGAGCAGTTCTTC. Encoded protein: CASSHWQGDNEQFF. The chain is built from TRBV4-1 and TRBJ2-1; D tentatively reads TRBD1 or TRBD2 (5 bases each). The V end lost 3 bases, the J end lost 5 bases, and 11 bases lay between the germline ends. The CDR3 is made up of 14 amino acids. Germline V gives CDR1 MGHRA, CDR2 YSYEKL.